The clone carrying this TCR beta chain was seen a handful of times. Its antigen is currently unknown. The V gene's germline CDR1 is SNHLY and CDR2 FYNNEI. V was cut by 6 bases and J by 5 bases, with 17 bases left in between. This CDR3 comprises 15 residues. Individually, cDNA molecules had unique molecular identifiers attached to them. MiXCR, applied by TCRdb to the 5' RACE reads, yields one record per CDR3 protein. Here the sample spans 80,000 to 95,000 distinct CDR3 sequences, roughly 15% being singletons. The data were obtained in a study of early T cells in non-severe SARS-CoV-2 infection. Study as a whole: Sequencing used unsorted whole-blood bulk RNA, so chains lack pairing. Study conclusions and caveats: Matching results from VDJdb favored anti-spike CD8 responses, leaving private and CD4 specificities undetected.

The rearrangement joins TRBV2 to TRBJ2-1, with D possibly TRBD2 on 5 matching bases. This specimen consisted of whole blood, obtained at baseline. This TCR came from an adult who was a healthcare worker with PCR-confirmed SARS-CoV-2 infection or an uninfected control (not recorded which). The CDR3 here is CASRRRLSDDNEQFF. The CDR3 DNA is TGTGCCAGCAGACGGAGGCTGTCCGATGACAATGAGCAGTTCTTC.